This entry lists 8 T cell receptor beta chains sequenced from one sample in a study of cytomegalovirus exposure and HLA in healthy donors. The PCR used 60 Vbeta and 13 Jbeta primers. Clones were sequenced by immunoSEQ multiplex PCR, and TCRdb holds only the in-frame ones, with some missing. The table lists 200,000 to 300,000 clones, 84% of them singletons, with roughly 2% in the top ten. What was sequenced was PBMCs. The receptors originated from a woman between 40 and 50 years old in good health and CMV-seropositive.

The CDR3 DNA follows: TGTGCCAGCAGTGTCCAGTTGGTCTACACCTTC. Its protein is CASSVQLVYTF. V and J are TRBV2 and TRBJ1-2, with D unclear. Germline CDR1 is SNHLY and CDR2 is FYNNEI. This CDR3 comprises 11 residues. The V end was cut by 4 bases, the J end by 10 bases, with 10 bases between.

The V call is TRBV7-2, the J call TRBJ2-7, with 9 bases matching TRBD1. Trimming took 4 bases from V and 1 from J; bases not matched to a gene: 2. The CDR3 length is 14 residues. Germline CDR1 reads SGHTA; CDR2 reads FQGNSA. Here the CDR3 reads CASSWDRVSYEQYF. The CDR3 DNA is TGTGCCAGCAGCTGGGACAGGGTTTCCTACGAGCAGTACTTC.

J is TRBJ2-3 and V is TRBV5-6, with TRBD1 as a possible D gene (5 bases). Trimming removed 4 bases from V and 2 bases from J, with 17 bases in between. The length of the CDR3 is 16 residues. From germline, CDR1 is SGHDT and CDR2 YYEEEE. The CDR3 region is CASSVSTWGPTDTQYF. The CDR3 DNA reads as TGTGCCAGCAGCGTCAGTACGTGGGGCCCCACAGATACGCAGTATTTT.

This rearrangement joins TRBV6-4 to TRBJ2-3; 12 bases fit TRBD2. With 5 bases clipped from V and 1 base from J, the junction kept 4 bases outside the gene matches. The CDR3 contains 16 residues. Germline loops: CDR1 MRHNA, CDR2 SNTAGT. Written as DNA, the CDR3 is TGTGCCAGCAGTCGACTAGCGGGAGAGGGCACAGATACGCAGTATTTT. Protein product: CASSRLAGEGTDTQYF.

This chain's CDR3 is CASSFVPGGEQPQHF. The CDR3 DNA reads TGCGCCAGCAGCTTCGTACCGGGGGGTGAGCAGCCCCAGCATTTT. The genes are TRBV5-1 and TRBJ1-5; tentatively, D is TRBD1 (5 bases). V dropped 2 bases and J dropped 7 bases, with 16 bases sitting between them. The CDR3 spans 15 residues. Looked up from germline, CDR1 is SGHRS and CDR2 is YFSETQ.

The chain links TRBV19 to TRBJ1-2, with 10 bases aligning to TRBD1. The CDR3 is 14 amino acids. V gave up 4 bases and J gave up 5 bases; unmatched junction bases: 4. Germline V CDR1 and CDR2: LNHDA, SQIVND (reference sequence). CDR3 coding DNA: TGTGCCAGTAGTACACCGGGACAGGGGTATGGCTACACCTTC. Amino acids: CASSTPGQGYGYTF.

This chain connects TRBV28 to TRBJ1-6; D possibly corresponds to TRBD1 (6 bases). Trimming removed 2 bases from V and 9 bases from J, with 11 bases in between. Germline CDR1 is MDHEN and CDR2 is SYDVKM. CDR3 length: 14 amino acids. CDR3 protein: CASSLTGLSSPLHF. DNA for the CDR3: TGTGCCAGCAGTTTAACAGGGCTAAGTTCACCCCTCCACTTT.

The chain has TRBV21-1 and TRBJ1-6. TRBV21-1 is designated a pseudogene. The CDR3 contains 16 residues. In nucleotides, the CDR3 is TGTGCCAGCAGCAAAGAGGAGGGTAAGGGATGGTCACCCCTCCACTTT. Protein sequence: CASSKEEGKGWSPLHF.